The source of this TCR beta chain is a study of Ad26.COV2.S vaccination and SARS-CoV-2 variants. Study-wide background: Within the COV1001 Ad26.COV2.S trial arm, the donor was enrolled. Ad26.COV2.S given intramuscularly, once or twice 56 days apart.

TCRdb's copy holds only in-frame clones and misses some; the assay was immunoSEQ multiplex PCR. The sample carries about 420,000 clones, 70% to 90% recorded once. This CDR3 spans 17 amino acids. Trimming cost V 4 bases and J 4 bases; bases outside gene matches: 11. The germline gives CDR1 MDHEN, CDR2 SYDVKM. Noted treatment: about 20 received Ad26.COV2.S at low or high dose, single or two shots; a few received placebo; per-sample allocation not given. It was on day 63 after the first vaccine or placebo injection that samples were taken. Note on this clone: Its target is not known.

Overall study results and limits: Substantial breadth was reported for post-vaccination spike-specific CD8+ and CD4+ T cells. Across vaccine and placebo recipients, the breadth of non-spike TCRs was similar.

The chain combines TRBV28 with TRBJ2-7; 12 bases agree with TRBD2. Here the sequenced sample was peripheral blood, taken in a trial of Ad26.COV2.S vaccine versus placebo. This receptor was identified in a person between 18 and 65 years old who received the Ad26.COV2.S COVID-19 vaccine or a placebo. In nucleotides, the CDR3 is TGTGCCAGCAGTTCCCACAGGACTAGCGGGGTACCTTACGAGCAGTACTTC. This sequence encodes CASSSHRTSGVPYEQYF.